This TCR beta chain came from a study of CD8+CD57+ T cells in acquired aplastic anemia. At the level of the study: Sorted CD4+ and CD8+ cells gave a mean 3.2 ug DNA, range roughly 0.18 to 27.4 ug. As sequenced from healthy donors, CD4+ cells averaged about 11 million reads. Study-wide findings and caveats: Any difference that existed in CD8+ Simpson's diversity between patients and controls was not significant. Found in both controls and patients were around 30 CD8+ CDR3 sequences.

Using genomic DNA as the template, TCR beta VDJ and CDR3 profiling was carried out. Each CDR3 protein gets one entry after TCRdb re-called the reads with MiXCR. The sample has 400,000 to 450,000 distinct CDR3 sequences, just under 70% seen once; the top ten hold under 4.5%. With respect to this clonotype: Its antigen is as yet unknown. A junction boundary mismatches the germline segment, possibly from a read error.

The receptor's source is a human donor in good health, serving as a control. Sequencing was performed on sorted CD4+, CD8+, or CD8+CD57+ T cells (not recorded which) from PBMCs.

The CDR3 loop is CATSDCGAAGSYGHSF. The CDR3 DNA reads TGTGCCACCAGTGATTGCGGGGCGGCTGGCAGCTATGGCCACTCCTTC. The J gene is TRBJ1-2, the V gene TRBV24-1; TRBD1 is a possible D gene (5 bases). Germline assignment: CDR1 KGHDR and CDR2 SFDVKD. CDR3 length equals 16 residues.